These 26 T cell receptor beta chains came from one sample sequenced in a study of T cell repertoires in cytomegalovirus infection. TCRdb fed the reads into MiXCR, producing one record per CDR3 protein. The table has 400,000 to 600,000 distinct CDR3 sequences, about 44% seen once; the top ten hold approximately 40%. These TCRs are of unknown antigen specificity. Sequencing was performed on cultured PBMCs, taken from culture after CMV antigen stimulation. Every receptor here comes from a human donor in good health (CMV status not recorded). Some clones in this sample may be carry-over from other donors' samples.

Here the CDR3 reads CASSRYLGGTNTEAFF. As DNA, the CDR3 is TGCGCCAGCAGCCGATACTTGGGGGGAACGAACACTGAAGCTTTCTTT. V and J are TRBV4-1 and TRBJ1-1, with TRBD1 as a possible D gene (5 bases). Trimming pared 4 bases from V and 1 base from J, leaving 16 bases between. The CDR3 is 16 residues long. Germline V gives CDR1 MGHRA, CDR2 YSYEKL.

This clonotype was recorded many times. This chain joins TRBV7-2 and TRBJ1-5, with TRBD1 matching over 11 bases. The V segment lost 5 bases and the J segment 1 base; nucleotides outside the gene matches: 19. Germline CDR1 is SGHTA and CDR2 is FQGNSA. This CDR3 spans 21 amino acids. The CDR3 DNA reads TGTGCCAGCAGCATAACCCTAGGCGGGACAGGGGGTTTTCGGAGCAATCAGCCCCAGCATTTT. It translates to CASSITLGGTGGFRSNQPQHF.

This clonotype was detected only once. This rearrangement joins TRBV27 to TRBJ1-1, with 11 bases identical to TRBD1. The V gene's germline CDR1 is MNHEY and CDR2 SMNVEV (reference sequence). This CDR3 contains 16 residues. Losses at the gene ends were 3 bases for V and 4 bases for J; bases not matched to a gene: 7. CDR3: CASSLGDRGFATEAFF. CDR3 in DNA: TGTGCCAGCAGTTTGGGGGACAGGGGGTTTGCCACTGAAGCTTTCTTT.

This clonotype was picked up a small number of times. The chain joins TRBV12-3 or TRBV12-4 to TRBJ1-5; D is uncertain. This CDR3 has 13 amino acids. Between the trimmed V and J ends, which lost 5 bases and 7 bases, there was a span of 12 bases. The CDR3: CASSPSVTQPQHF. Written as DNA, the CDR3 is TGTGCCAGCAGTCCATCCGTCACCCAGCCCCAGCATTTT.

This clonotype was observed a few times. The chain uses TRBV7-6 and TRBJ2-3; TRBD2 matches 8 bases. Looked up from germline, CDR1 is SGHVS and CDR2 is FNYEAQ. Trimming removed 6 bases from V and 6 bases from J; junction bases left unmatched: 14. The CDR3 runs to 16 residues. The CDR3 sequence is CASSSGTRGLGDTQYF. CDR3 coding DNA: TGTGCCAGCAGTTCCGGGACTAGGGGTCTGGGGGATACGCAGTATTTT.

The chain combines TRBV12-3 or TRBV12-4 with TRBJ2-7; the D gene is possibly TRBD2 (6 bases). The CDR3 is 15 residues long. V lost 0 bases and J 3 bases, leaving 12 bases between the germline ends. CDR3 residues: CASSLAGGTHYEQYF. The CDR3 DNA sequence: TGTGCCAGCAGTTTAGCGGGGGGAACCCACTACGAGCAGTACTTC.

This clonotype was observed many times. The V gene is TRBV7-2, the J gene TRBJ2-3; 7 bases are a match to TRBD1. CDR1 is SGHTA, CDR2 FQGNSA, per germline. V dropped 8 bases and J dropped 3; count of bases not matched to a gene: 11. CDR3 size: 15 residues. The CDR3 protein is CASRPQGLYTDTQYF. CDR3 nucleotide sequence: TGTGCCAGCCGACCACAGGGGCTATATACAGATACGCAGTATTTT.

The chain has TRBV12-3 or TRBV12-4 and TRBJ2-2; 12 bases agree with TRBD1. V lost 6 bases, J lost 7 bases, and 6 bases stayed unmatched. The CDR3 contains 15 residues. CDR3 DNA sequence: TGTGCCAGCAGCCTCCGGGACAGGGGGCTCGGGGAGCTGTTTTTT. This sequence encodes CASSLRDRGLGELFF.

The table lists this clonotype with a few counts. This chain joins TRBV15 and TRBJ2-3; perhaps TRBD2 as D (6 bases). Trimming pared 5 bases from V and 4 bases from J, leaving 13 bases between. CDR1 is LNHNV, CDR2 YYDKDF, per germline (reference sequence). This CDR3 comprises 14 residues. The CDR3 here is CATSQGGTADTQYF. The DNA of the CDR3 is TGTGCCACCAGCCAGGGAGGAACGGCAGATACGCAGTATTTT.

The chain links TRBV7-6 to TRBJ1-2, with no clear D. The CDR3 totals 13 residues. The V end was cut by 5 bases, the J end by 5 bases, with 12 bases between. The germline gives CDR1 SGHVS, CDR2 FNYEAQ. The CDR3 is CASSTSVQYGYTF. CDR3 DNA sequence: TGTGCCAGCAGCACTTCGGTTCAATATGGCTACACCTTC.

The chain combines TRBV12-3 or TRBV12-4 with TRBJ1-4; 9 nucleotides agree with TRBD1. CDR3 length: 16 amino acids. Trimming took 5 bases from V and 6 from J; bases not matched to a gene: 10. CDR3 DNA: TGTGCCAGCAGTAGCCCTCCGGGACAGGGTTATGAAAAACTGTTTTTT. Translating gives CASSSPPGQGYEKLFF.

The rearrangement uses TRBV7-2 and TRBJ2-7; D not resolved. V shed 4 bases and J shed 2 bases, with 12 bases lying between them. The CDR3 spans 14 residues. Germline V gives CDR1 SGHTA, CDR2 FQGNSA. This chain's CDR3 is CASSYTGETYEQYF. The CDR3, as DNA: TGTGCCAGCAGCTATACTGGGGAAACCTACGAGCAGTACTTC.

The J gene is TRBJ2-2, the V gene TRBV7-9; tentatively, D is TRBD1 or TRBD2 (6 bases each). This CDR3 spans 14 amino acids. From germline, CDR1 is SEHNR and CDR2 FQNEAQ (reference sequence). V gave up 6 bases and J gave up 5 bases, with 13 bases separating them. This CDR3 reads CASRQEGGTGELFF. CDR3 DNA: TGTGCCAGCAGACAAGAGGGGGGAACCGGGGAGCTGTTTTTT.

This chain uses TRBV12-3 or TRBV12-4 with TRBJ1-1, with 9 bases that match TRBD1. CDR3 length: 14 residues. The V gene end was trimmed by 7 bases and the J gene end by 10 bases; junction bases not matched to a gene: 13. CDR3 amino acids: CASNHRDRAIGAFF. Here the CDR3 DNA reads TGTGCCAGCAATCACCGGGACAGGGCCATAGGAGCTTTCTTT.

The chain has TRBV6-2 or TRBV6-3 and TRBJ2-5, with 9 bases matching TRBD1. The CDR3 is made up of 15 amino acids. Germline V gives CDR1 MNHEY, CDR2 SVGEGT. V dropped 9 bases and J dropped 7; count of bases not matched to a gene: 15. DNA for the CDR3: TGTGCCAGTTCTCAGGGGCCGGGACAGGGAACGACCCAGTACTTC. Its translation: CASSQGPGQGTTQYF.

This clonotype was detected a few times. As DNA, the CDR3 is TGTGCCAGCAGCTTAACGGCTAGCGGGGCCTACACAGATACGCAGTATTTT. Its protein product is CASSLTASGAYTDTQYF. The genes are TRBV7-2 and TRBJ2-3; 9 nucleotides match TRBD2. Germline CDR1 and CDR2: SGHTA and FQGNSA. V lost 2 bases to trimming and J lost 2 bases; unmatched junction nucleotides: 8. This CDR3 spans 17 amino acids.

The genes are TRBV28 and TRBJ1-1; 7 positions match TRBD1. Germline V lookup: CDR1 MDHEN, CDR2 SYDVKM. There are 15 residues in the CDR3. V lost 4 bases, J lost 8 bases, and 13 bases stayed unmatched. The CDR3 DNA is TGTGCCAGCAGTTACAACAGCCGGGACAGACGAGAAGCTTTCTTT. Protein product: CASSYNSRDRREAFF.

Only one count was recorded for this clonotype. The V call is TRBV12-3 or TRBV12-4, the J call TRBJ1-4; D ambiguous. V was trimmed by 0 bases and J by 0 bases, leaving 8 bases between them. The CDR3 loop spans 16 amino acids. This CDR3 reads CASSLALVATNEKLFF. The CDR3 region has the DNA TGTGCCAGCAGTTTAGCACTCGTTGCAACTAATGAAAAACTGTTTTTT.

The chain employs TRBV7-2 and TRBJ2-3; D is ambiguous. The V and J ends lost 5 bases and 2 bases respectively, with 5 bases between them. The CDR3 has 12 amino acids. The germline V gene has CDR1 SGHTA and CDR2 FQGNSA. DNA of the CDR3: TGTGCCAGCAGCGGGGACACAGATACGCAGTATTTT. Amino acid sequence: CASSGDTDTQYF.

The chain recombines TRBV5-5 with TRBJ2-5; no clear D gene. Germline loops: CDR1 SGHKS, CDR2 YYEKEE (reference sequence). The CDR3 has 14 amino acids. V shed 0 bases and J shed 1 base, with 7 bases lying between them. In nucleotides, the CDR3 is TGTGCCAGCAGCTTGGGCACGATCCAAGAGACCCAGTACTTC. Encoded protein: CASSLGTIQETQYF.

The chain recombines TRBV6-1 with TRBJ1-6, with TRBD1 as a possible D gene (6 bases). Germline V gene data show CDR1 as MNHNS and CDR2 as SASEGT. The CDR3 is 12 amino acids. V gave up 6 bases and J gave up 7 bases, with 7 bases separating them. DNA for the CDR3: TGTGCCAGCAGGCAGGGGAATTCACCCCTCCACTTT. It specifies CASRQGNSPLHF.

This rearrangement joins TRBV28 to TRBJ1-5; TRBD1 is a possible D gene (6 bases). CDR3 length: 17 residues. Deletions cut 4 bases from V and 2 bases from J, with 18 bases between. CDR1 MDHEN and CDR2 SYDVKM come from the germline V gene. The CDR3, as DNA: TGTGCCAGCAGTTCCCCCTCCCAGGGGCTCGGCAATCAGCCCCAGCATTTT. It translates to CASSSPSQGLGNQPQHF.

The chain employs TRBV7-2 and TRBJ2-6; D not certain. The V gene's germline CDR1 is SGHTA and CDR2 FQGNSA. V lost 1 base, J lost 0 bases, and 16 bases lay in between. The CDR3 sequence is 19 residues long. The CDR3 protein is CASSLGLLAKSSGANVLTF. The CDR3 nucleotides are TGTGCCAGCAGCTTAGGCCTTTTGGCGAAAAGCTCTGGGGCCAACGTCCTGACTTTC.

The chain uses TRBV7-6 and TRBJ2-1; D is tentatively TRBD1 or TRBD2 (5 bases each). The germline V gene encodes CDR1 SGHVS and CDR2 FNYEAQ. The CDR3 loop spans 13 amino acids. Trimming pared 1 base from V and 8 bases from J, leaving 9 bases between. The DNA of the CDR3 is TGTGCCAGCAGCTTAGATTCGGGACATGAGCAGTTCTTC. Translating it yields CASSLDSGHEQFF.

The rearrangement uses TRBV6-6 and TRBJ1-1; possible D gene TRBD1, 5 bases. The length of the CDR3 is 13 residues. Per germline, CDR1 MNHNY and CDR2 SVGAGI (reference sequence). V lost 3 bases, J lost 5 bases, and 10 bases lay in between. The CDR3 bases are TGTGCCAGCAGTTATCGACAGTTTACTGAAGCTTTCTTT. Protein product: CASSYRQFTEAFF.

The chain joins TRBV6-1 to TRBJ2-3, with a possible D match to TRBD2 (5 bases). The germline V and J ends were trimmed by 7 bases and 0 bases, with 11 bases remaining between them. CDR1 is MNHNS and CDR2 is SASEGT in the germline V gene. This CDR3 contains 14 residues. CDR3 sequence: CASTLRTSTDTQYF. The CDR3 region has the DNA TGTGCCAGCACTCTAAGGACTAGCACAGATACGCAGTATTTT.